This T cell receptor (beta chain) comes out of a study of blood T cells in healthy people across ages. The study, taken as a whole, reports: A conclusive naive versus antigen-experienced comparison was prevented by the unsorted PBMCs.

This clonotype was observed a few times. Antigen specificity is unknown. There are 15 residues in the CDR3. The V end lost 0 bases, the J end lost 8 bases, and 13 bases lay between the germline ends. Germline V lookup: CDR1 MGHRA, CDR2 YSYEKL. Through a sample-barcoded 5' primer and a J-beta primer mix, a second PCR was run for 7 to 11 cycles. TCRdb re-called the 5' RACE reads with MiXCR, one entry per CDR3 protein. The sample contains about 640,000 distinct CDR3 sequences, roughly 50% of which appear only once. This TCR was sampled from a man between 60 and 75 years old in good health. Sequencing input: blood. The V gene is TRBV4-1, the J gene TRBJ1-4, with a tentative D call TRBD1 (5 bases). CDR3 DNA sequence: TGCGCCAGCAGCCAAGATGAACTTCCAGGGGAAAAACTGTTTTTT. It encodes CASSQDELPGEKLFF.